This TCR beta chain was retrieved from a study of blood T cell repertoires in COVID-19. In the original analysis: Estimates of nucleated cell counts were drawn from the amplification of reference gene primers. TCRdb keeps only in-frame clones here, not all; method: immunoSEQ multiplex PCR. V, J and clone size were drawn from that table, and D and trimming were deduced from the DNA. Of 200,000 to 250,000 clones listed, around 82% are singletons. This CDR3 has 16 amino acids. Losses at the gene ends were 3 bases for V and 7 bases for J; bases not matched to a gene: 10. CDR1 is MDHEN and CDR2 is SYDVKM in the germline V gene.

This clonotype was obtained from a woman in her 70s with acute or convalescent COVID-19. Material: peripheral blood. The J gene is TRBJ2-2, the V gene TRBV28; the match to TRBD1 covers 8 bases. The CDR3 loop is CASSFAGGGLDGELFF. DNA of the CDR3: TGTGCCAGCAGTTTCGCAGGGGGCGGGTTGGACGGGGAGCTGTTTTTT.